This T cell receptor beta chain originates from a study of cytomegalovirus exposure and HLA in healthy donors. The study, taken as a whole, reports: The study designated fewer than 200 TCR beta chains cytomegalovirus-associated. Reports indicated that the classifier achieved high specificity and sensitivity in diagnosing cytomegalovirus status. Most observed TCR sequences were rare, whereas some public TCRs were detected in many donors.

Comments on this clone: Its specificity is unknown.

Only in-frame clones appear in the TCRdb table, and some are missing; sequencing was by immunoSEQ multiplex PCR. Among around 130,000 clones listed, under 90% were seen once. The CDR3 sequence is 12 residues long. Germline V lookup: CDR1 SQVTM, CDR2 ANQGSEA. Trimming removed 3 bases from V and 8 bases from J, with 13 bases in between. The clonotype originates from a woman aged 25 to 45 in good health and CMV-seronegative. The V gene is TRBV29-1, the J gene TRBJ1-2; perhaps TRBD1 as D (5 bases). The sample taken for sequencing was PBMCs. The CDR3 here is CSVDTGRRGYTF. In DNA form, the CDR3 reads TGCAGCGTTGATACAGGTAGACGGGGCTACACCTTC.